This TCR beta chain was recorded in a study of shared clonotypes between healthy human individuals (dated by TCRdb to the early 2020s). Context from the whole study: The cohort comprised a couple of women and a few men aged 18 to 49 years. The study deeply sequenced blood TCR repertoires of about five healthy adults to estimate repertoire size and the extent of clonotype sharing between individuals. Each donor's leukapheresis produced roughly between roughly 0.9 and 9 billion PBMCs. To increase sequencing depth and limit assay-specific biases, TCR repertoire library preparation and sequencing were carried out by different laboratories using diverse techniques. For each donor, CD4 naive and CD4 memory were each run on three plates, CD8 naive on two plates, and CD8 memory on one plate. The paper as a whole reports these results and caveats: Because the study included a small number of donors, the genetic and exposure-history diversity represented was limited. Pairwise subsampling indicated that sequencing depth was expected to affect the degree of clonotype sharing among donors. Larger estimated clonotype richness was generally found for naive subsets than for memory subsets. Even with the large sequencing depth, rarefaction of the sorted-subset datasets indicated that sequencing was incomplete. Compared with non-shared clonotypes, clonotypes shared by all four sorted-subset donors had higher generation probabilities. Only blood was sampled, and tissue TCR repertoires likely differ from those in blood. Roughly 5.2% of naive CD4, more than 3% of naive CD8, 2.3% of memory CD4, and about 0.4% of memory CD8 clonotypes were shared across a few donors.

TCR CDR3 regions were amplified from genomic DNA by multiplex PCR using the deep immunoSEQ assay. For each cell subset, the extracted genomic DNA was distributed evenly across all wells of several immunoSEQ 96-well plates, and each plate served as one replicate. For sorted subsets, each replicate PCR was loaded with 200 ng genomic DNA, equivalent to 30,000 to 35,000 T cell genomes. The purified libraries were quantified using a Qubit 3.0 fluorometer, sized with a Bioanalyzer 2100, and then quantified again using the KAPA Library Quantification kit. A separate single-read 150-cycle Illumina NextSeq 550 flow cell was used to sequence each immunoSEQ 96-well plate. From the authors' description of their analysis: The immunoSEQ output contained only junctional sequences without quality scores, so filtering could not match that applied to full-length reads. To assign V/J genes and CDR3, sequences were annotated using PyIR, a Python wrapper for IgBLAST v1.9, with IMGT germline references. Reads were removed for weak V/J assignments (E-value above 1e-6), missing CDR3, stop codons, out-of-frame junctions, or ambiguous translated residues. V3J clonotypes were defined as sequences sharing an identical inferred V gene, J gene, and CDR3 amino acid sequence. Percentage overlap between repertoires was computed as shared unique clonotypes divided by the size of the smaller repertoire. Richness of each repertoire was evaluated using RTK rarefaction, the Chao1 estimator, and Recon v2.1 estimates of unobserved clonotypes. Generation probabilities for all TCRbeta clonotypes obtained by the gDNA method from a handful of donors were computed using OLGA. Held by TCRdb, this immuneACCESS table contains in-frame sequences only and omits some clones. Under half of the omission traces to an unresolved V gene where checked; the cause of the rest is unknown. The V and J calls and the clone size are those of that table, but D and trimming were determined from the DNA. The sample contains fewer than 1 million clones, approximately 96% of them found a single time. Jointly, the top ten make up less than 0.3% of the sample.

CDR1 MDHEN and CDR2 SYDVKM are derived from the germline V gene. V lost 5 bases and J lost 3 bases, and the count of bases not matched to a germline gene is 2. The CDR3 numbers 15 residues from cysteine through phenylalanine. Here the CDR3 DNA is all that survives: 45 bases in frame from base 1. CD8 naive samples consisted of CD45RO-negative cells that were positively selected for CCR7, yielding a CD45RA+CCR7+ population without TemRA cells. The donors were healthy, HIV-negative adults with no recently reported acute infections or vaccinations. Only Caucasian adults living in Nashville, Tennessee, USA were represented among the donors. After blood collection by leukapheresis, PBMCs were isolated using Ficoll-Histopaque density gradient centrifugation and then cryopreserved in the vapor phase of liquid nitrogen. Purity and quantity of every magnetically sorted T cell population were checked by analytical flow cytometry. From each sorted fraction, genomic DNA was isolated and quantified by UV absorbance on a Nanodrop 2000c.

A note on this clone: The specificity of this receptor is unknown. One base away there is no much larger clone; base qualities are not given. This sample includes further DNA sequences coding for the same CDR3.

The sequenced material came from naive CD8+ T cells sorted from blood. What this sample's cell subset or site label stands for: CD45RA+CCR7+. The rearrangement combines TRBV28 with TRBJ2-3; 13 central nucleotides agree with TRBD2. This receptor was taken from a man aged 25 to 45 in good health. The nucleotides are TGTGCCAGCAGTCCGACTAGCGGGAGGACAGATACGCAGTATTTT. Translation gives CASSPTSGRTDTQYF.